This TCR beta chain was recovered during a study of shared clonotypes between healthy human individuals (dated by TCRdb to the early 2020s). The study in broad terms: The cohort included three men and two women between 18 and 49 years of age. Blood TCR repertoires of about five healthy adults were deeply sequenced to estimate repertoire size and the extent of clonotype sharing between individuals. Different laboratories and diverse techniques were used to prepare libraries and sequence TCR repertoires, to increase sequencing depth and limit assay-specific biases. Leukapheresis yielded between about 0.9 and 8.9 billion PBMCs per donor. The paper as a whole reports these results and caveats: Because the study included a small number of donors, the genetic and exposure-history diversity represented was limited. Sampling was restricted to blood, and TCR repertoires in tissues likely differ from the TCR repertoires found in blood. Based on pairwise subsampling, the degree of clonotype sharing among donors was expected to be affected by sequencing depth.

Healthy HIV-negative adults with no recently reported acute infections or vaccinations were included as donors. Every donor was a Caucasian adult living in Nashville, Tennessee, USA. For unsorted samples, roughly 91 million PBMCs were counted, and genomic DNA was extracted using the QIAamp DNA Blood Mini kit. After blood collection by leukapheresis, PBMCs were isolated using Ficoll-Histopaque density gradient centrifugation and then cryopreserved in the vapor phase of liquid nitrogen. Compared with germline, V lacks 5 bases and J lacks 4 bases; bases without a gene match: 5. The cysteine opens and the phenylalanine closes a CDR3 of 16 amino acids. The sequence is cut down to CDR3 DNA, 48 bases in frame from base 1. CDR1 is given as SGHTA and CDR2 as FQGNSA, both from the germline V gene. TCR CDR3 regions were amplified from genomic DNA by multiplex PCR using the deep immunoSEQ assay. Extracted genomic DNA from each cell subset was distributed evenly across all wells of several immunoSEQ 96-well plates, and each plate was treated as a replicate. For unsorted PBMC, each replicate PCR was loaded with about 280 ng genomic DNA, equivalent to about 30,000 T cell genomes. Ten immunoSEQ deep assay plates were used to sequence unsorted PBMC genomic DNA. Purified libraries were quantified with a Qubit 3.0 fluorometer, sized on a Bioanalyzer 2100, and re-quantified with the KAPA Library Quantification kit. Each immunoSEQ 96-well plate was sequenced on its own single-read 150-cycle Illumina NextSeq 550 flow cell. The authors' analysis ran thus. Because only junctional sequences without quality scores were contained in the immunoSEQ output, filtering matching that applied to full-length reads could not be performed. Sequences were annotated with PyIR, a Python wrapper for IgBLAST v1.9, and V/J genes and CDR3 were assigned using IMGT germline references. Any read was removed if the V/J assignment was weak (E-value above 1e-6), the CDR3 was missing, or the read contained stop codons, out-of-frame junctions, or ambiguous translated residues. V3J clonotypes were defined by identical inferred V gene, J gene, and CDR3 amino acid sequence. Percentage overlap between repertoires was calculated by dividing the number of shared unique clonotypes by the size of the smaller repertoire. Repertoire richness was assessed with RTK rarefaction, the Chao1 estimator, and Recon v2.1 estimates of unobserved clonotypes. As stored in TCRdb, this immuneACCESS dataset retains in-frame rearrangements with V and J assigned. A fraction of the clones does not appear; measured against another copy, unresolved V genes explain less than half of the discrepancy, and the remainder lacks a known reason. V and J calls and clone size follow that table, whereas D and trimming were derived from the DNA. The sample table shows about 490,000 clones, and about 79% are seen once. The ten top clones hold roughly 13% of the sample.

Concerning this clone itself: The target of this receptor is not known. Base-call qualities are not available, and no considerably larger clone is one nucleotide away. The same CDR3 is also encoded by other DNA sequences in this sample.

The rearranged segments are TRBV7-2 and TRBJ2-1, and TRBD2 aligns with 13 junction nucleotides. Specimen: PBMCs. This TCR was sampled from a woman aged 35 to 49 in good health. Some clones in this sample may be carry-over from other donors' samples. The CDR3 protein sequence reads: CASSTRTSGGYNEQFF. The bases read TGTGCCAGCAGCACGAGGACTAGCGGGGGATACAATGAGCAGTTCTTC. Full variable domain (CDR3 extended with the reference TRBV7-2 and TRBJ2-1 proteins): GAGVSQSPSNKVTEKGKDVELRCDPISGHTALYWYRQSLGQGLEFLIYFQGNSAPDKSGLPSDRFSAERTGGSVSTLTIQRTQQEDSAVYLCASSTRTSGGYNEQFFGPGTRLTVL.